The sequence of this T cell receptor (beta chain) was determined in a study of T cells expressing NK-cell markers. Study-level findings and limits: These same clonotypes (in four donors) also led the CD3+CD56-NKG2C+ fraction.

With regard to this clonotype: What it binds is unknown.

The CDR3 has 13 residues. Looked up from germline, CDR1 is MNHEY and CDR2 is SMNVEV (reference sequence). TCRdb reprocessed the 5' RACE reads and keeps a single row for each CDR3 protein, giving no DNA. Recorded for this sample: about 460,000 distinct CDR3 sequences. The chain links TRBV27 to TRBJ2-2. Sequencing used blood T cells: a sorted CD56 or NKG2C T cell subset, CD4+ or CD8+ T cells, or bulk PBMC T cells (not recorded which). This clonotype was obtained from a woman aged 45-59 years in good health. The CDR3 protein is CASRKIGTGELFF.